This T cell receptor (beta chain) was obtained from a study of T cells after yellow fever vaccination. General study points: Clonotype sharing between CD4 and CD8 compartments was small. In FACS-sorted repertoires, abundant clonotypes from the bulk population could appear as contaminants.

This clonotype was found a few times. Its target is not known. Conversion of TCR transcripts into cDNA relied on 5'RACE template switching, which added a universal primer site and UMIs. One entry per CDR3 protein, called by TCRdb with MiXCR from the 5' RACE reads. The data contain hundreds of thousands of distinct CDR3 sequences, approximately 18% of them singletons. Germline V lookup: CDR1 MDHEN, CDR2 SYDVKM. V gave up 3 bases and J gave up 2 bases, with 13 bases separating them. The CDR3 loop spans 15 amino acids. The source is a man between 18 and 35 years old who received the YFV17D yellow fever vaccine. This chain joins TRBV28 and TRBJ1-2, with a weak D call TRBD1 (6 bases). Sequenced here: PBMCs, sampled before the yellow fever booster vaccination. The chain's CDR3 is CASSLEGEANYGYTF. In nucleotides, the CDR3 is TGTGCCAGCAGTTTGGAGGGGGAGGCCAACTATGGCTACACCTTC.